Detailed here is one TCR beta chain. Its specificity is unknown. The donor population consisted of healthy HIV-negative adults with no recent acute infections or vaccinations. Using ten immunoSEQ deep assay plates, investigators sequenced unsorted PBMC DNA. The method was immunoSEQ multiplex PCR; TCRdb's version includes in-frame clones alone and lacks a portion of them. The sample carries about 480,000 clones, approximately 85% recorded once. This CDR3 has 14 amino acids. The V end was cut by 6 bases, the J end by 3 bases, with 11 bases between. In germline, CDR1 is SNHLY, CDR2 FYNNEI. The data are from a study of shared clonotypes between healthy human individuals. The overall study: The cohort had a couple of women and a few men, ages 18 to 49. General study points: It was the few donors that limited the genetic and exposure-history diversity represented.

This TCR came from a woman aged 40-49 years in good health. Some clones in this sample may be carry-over from other donors' samples. This chain joins TRBV2 and TRBJ1-4; D not certain. The source material was PBMCs. Written as DNA, the CDR3 is TGTGCCAGCAGACAACACAATTCTAATGAAAAACTGTTTTTT. Residues: CASRQHNSNEKLFF. Variable domain in full (rest from reference TRBV2 and TRBJ1-4): EPEVTQTPSHQVTQMGQEVILRCVPISNHLYFYWYRQILGQKVEFLVSFYNNEISEKSEIFDDQFSVERPDGSNFTLKIRSTKLEDSAMYFCASRQHNSNEKLFFGSGTQLSVL.